This TCR beta chain was documented in a study of human T cells and chemical hapten exposure. Authors' analysis steps: A per-sample median of approximately 100,000 TCRs was observed, with a range of about 23,224 to 700,000. TCRdb independently ran MiXCR on the RACE reads; one entry per CDR3 protein. V and J calls and clone size were set by TCRdb, not the authors. The table shows about 68,000 distinct CDR3 sequences, with approximately 9.9% occurring only once. This clonotype was counted at least ten times. The antigen is not known. Sample time point: pre-sensitization, week 0. As for treatment: therapeutic diphenylcyclopropenone sensitization with weekly scalp DPC. Extraction of total RNA was performed on unfractionated whole blood. Germline CDR1 and CDR2: MGHRA and YSYEKL. Trimming stripped 4 bases from V and 0 bases from J, with 13 bases between. The CDR3 extends over 16 amino acids. Broader study findings: DPC sensitization produced no change in TCRs with frequency above 1 in 1000.

The sample consisted of whole blood, taken in connection with sensitization to the hapten diphenylcyclopropenone (DPC). J is TRBJ1-3 and V is TRBV4-1, with D maybe TRBD1 (6 bases). The TCR sequence derives from a woman aged 45 to 65 with alopecia areata. Some clones in this sample may be carry-over from other donors' samples. The CDR3 region has the DNA TGCGCCAGCAGCCCAGTTGACAGGCCCTCTGGAAACACCATATATTTT. This gives the protein CASSPVDRPSGNTIYF.